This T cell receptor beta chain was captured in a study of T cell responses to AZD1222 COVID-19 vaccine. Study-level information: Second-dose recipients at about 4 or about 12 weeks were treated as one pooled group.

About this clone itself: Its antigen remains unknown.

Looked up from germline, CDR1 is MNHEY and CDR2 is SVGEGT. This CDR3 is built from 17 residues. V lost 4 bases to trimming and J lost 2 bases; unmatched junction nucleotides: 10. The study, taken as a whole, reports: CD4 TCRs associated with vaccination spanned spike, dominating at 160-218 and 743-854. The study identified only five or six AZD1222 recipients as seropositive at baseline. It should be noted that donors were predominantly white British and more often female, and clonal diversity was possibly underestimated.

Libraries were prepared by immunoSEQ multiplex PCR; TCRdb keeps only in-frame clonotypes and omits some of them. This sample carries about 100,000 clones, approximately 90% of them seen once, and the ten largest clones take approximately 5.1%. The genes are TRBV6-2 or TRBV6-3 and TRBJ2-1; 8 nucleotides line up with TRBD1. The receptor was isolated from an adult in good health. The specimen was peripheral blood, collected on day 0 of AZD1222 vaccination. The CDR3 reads CASSSPRRTGTYNEQFF. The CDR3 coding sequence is TGTGCCAGCAGTTCCCCGCGGAGGACAGGGACCTACAATGAGCAGTTCTTC.